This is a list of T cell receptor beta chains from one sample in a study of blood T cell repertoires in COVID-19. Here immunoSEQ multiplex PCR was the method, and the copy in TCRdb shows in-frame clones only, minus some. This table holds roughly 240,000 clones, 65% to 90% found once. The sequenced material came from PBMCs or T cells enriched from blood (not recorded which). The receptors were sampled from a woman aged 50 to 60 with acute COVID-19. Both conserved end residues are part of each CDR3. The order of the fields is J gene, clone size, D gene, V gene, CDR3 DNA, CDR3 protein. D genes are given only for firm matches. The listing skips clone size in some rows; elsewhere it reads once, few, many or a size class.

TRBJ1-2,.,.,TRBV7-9,TGTGCCAGCAGCCTAACAGGGAGCTCCCTCTCTAATGGCTACACCTTC,CASSLTGSSLSNGYTF
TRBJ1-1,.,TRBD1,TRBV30,TGTGCCTGCGACAGGGAAGGTACTGAAGCTTTCTTT,CACDREGTEAFF
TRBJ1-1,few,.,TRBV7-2,TGTGCCAGCAGCTTAGTGGCAGGGCCGAACACTGAAGCTTTCTTT,CASSLVAGPNTEAFF
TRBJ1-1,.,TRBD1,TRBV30,TGTGCCTGGACTCCGATCGCGGGACAGGCGGCGAACACTGAAGCTTTCTTT,CAWTPIAGQAANTEAFF
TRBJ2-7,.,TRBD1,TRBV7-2,TGTGCCAGCAGCTTAGCGCCGGGACAGGGGCCTTTTTTGGGAGAGCAGTACTTC,CASSLAPGQGPFLGEQYF
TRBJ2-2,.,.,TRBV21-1,TGTGCCAGCAGCAAAGTGGACGAGACAGTCCTCGCCGGGGAGCTGTTTTTT,CASSKVDETVLAGELFF
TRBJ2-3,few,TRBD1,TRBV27,TGTGCCAGCAGTTCCTCTCCACAGGGGAATACGCAGTATTTT,CASSSSPQGNTQYF
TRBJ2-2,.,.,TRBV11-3,TGTGCCAGCAGCCCCGGGGAGGCCCCCAACACCGGGGAGCTGTTTTTT,CASSPGEAPNTGELFF
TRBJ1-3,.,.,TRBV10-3,TGTGCCATCGGTGACCCTCCGCGCGGAAACACCATATATTTT,CAIGDPPRGNTIYF
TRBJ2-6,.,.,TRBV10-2,TGCGCCAGCGACAAAGAAGCTGGGGCCAACGTCCTGACTTTC,CASDKEAGANVLTF
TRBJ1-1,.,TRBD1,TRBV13,TGTGCCAGCAGCTTGACAGGGGGCCTGAACACTGAAGCTTTCTTT,CASSLTGGLNTEAFF
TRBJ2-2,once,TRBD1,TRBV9,TGTGCCAGCAGCGTAGGTCAGGGGGTAAACACCGGGGAGCTGTTTTTT,CASSVGQGVNTGELFF
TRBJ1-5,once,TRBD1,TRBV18,TGTGCCAGCTCGGATGGACAGGCGGGGAATCAGCCCCAGCATTTT,CASSDGQAGNQPQHF
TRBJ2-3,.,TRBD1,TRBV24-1,TGTGCCACCAGCACCGGGACAGGACTCACAGATACGCAGTATTTT,CATSTGTGLTDTQYF
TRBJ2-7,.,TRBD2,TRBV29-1,TGCAGCGCCGTGGGACCGCTAGCGGGGGCTTTCTACGAGCAGTACTTC,CSAVGPLAGAFYEQYF
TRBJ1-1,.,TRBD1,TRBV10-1,TGCGCCAGCAGCCCCCCGGGACAGGGGAACACTGAAGCTTTCTTT,CASSPPGQGNTEAFF
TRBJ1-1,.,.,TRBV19,TGTGCCAGTAGTACCCAACGAGGGACTGAAGCTTTCTTT,CASSTQRGTEAFF
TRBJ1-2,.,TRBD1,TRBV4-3,TGCGCCAGCAGCCCTGCGCCTGGGACAGATGGCTACACCTTC,CASSPAPGTDGYTF
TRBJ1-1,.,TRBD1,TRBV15,TGTGCCACCAGCGGGGACAGGGCGAACACTGAAGCTTTCTTT,CATSGDRANTEAFF
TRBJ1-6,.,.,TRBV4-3,TGCGCCAGCAGCCAAGATGGTCCAGGGTTACACTCCTATAATTCACCCCTCCACTTT,CASSQDGPGLHSYNSPLHF
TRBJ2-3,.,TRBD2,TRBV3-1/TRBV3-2,TGTGCCAGCAGCCAAGGAGCGGGGGCAGATACGCAGTATTTT,CASSQGAGADTQYF
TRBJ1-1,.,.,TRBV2,TGTGCCAGCAGTGTTCAGGGTAGGACTGAAGCTTTCTTT,CASSVQGRTEAFF
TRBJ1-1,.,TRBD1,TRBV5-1,TGCGCCAGTACCGGGACAGGGAGAACTGAAGCTTTCTTT,CASTGTGRTEAFF
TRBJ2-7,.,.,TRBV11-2,TGTGCCAGCAGCTTCTCTCCCTCCTACGAGCAGTACTTC,CASSFSPSYEQYF
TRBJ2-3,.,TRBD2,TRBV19,TGTGCCAGTAGTATCTTTAGCGGGGGGCGGGCAGATACGCAGTATTTT,CASSIFSGGRADTQYF
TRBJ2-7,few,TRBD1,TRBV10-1,TGCGCCAGCAGTGAGCGACAGGGCCCCTACGAGCAGTACTTC,CASSERQGPYEQYF
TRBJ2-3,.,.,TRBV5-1,TGCGCCAGCAGCCCCGCACGCCCAGGGGATACGCAGTATTTT,CASSPARPGDTQYF
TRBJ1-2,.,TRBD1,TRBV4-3,TGCGCCAGCAGCCAAGCTTGGACAGGGCACAACTATGGCTACACCTTC,CASSQAWTGHNYGYTF
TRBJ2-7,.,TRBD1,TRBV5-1,TGCGCCACCGCCCATGGGACAGGGGGCTACGAGCAGTACTTC,CATAHGTGGYEQYF
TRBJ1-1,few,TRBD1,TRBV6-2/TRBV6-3,TGTGCCAGCACCCCGGACAGGGGCTTTGTGAGCACTGAAGCTTTCTTT,CASTPDRGFVSTEAFF
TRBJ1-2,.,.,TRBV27,TGTGCCAGCAAGTCCCCGGGGTCGATCGGCTACACCTTC,CASKSPGSIGYTF
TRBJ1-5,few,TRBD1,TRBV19,TGTGCCAGTAGTGGGGACAGGCGGGGCAATCAGCCCCAGCATTTT,CASSGDRRGNQPQHF
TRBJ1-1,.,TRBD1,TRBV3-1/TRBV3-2,TGTGCCAGCAGCCCGGGGACAGCCAGGAACACTGAAGCTTTCTTT,CASSPGTARNTEAFF
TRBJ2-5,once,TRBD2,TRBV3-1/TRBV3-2,TGTGCCAGCACCCCGGGGGGACAAGAGACCCAGTACTTC,CASTPGGQETQYF
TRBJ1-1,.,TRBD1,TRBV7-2,TGTGCCAGCAGCCGCAAATCGGACAGGGCGGCAACTGAAGCTTTCTTT,CASSRKSDRAATEAFF
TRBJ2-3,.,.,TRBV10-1,TGCGCCAGCAGTGAAAATCACAACCCCACCACAGATACGCAGTATTTT,CASSENHNPTTDTQYF
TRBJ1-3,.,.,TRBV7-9,TGTGCCAGCAGCTTATCTCGCACAAGTGGAAACACCATATATTTT,CASSLSRTSGNTIYF
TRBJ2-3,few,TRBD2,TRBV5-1,TGCGCCAGCAGCTTGGAACCCAGCGGGGGCGCAGATACGCAGTATTTT,CASSLEPSGGADTQYF
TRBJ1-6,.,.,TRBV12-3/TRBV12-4,TGTGCCAGCAGGGGAGATAGGGATTCACCCCTCCACTTT,CASRGDRDSPLHF
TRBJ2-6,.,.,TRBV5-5,TGTGCCAGCTCGGGGGTCGGGGCCAACGTCCTGACTTTC,CASSGVGANVLTF
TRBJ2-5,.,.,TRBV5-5,TGTGCCAGCAGCTTAGGGGCGGACCAAGAGACCCAGTACTTC,CASSLGADQETQYF
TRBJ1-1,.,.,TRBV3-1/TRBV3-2,TGTGCCAGCAGCCAGACAACGAACACTGAAGCTTTCTTT,CASSQTTNTEAFF
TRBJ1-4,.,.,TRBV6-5,TGTGCCAGCCCACAGGGTTGGAAACTGTTTTTT,CASPQGWKLFF
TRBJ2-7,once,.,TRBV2,TGTGCCAGCAGTGAGGACACCTCCTACGAGCAGTACTTC,CASSEDTSYEQYF
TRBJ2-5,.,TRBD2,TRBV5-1,TGCGCCAGCAGCTCCCTTTCAAGCGGGGGAGAGACCCAGTACTTC,CASSSLSSGGETQYF
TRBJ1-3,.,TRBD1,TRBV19,TGTGCCAGCCTATTGACAGGGTTCGGAAACACCATATATTTT,CASLLTGFGNTIYF